Below, one T cell receptor (beta chain) is given with its context. Its specific antigen is unknown. No per-base quality is available; no much larger clone lies one base away. The data derive from a study of control samples from healthy donors and cancer patients (dated by TCRdb to the early 2020s). V and J lose 0 bases and 8 bases, and a span of 13 bases separates them. The CDR3 starts with the cysteine, ends with the phenylalanine, and has 15 residues. The entry retains the CDR3 DNA only, 45 bases that are in frame from base 1. The germline V gene provides CDR1 LGHNA and CDR2 YNFKEQ. The library was made by the immunoSEQ multiplex PCR assay. Imported from immuneACCESS, the table was reduced by TCRdb to in-frame sequences with V and J called. These copies leave out some clones; in studies compared against another copy, an unresolved V gene accounts for under half, and the cause of the remainder is not known. Within this sample are roughly 180,000 clones, with more than 85% of them counted one time only. Clones ranked in the top ten supply around 2% of the sample.

Sequenced material: blood. The chain couples TRBV4-2 to TRBJ2-2; the D gene could be TRBD1 or TRBD2, each one agreeing over 5 bases. The clonotype was recovered from a woman in her thirties or forties in good health. At the DNA level, the sequence is TGTGCCAGCAGCCAAGATTGGGGGTCAAGGGGGGAGCTGTTTTTT. Protein translation: CASSQDWGSRGELFF.